Below are 30 T cell receptor beta chains sequenced from a single sample in a study of beta chain features in type 1 diabetes. The entirety of the isolated RNA underwent reverse transcription, so expressed TCRB transcripts were sequenced. Produced via immunoSEQ multiplex PCR; TCRdb's table is partial and in-frame only. This table has 600,000 or so clones, around an eighth appearing once. Regarding the study as a whole: Across all four CD4+ subsets, people with type 1 diabetes showed modestly shorter TCRB CDR3s.

The antigens these receptors bind are not known. The sequencing input was naive CD4+ T cells from blood. The receptors here all came from a man aged 18-30 years with type 1 diabetes.

This clone has a single count. The chain links TRBV5-1 to TRBJ2-1; 7 bases are a match to TRBD2. CDR3 length equals 16 residues. Germline assignment: CDR1 SGHRS and CDR2 YFSETQ. V dropped 3 bases and J dropped 0; count of bases not matched to a gene: 6. Here the CDR3 reads CASSSGPGGSYNEQFF. The CDR3 region has the DNA TGCGCCAGCAGCTCAGGACCGGGAGGCTCCTACAATGAGCAGTTCTTC.

The rearrangement links TRBV6-6 to TRBJ2-1; TRBD2 aligns across 11 bases. The CDR3 is made up of 16 amino acids. V lost 1 base to trimming and J lost 2 bases; unmatched junction nucleotides: 1. Germline CDR1 MNHNY, CDR2 SVGAGI (reference sequence). The CDR3 loop reads CASSYLLAGAYNEQFF. Written as DNA, the CDR3 is TGTGCCAGCAGTTACTTACTAGCGGGAGCCTACAATGAGCAGTTCTTC.

This chain connects TRBV25-1 to TRBJ2-5; 9 nucleotides agree with TRBD1. The CDR3 extends over 15 amino acids. CDR1 and CDR2 (germline): MGHDK, SYGVNS. V was pared by 6 bases and J by 4 bases, with 9 bases of the junction left unmatched. In nucleotides, the CDR3 is TGTGCCAGCAGCCGCAAACAGGGGGCGGGAGAGACCCAGTACTTC. It translates to CASSRKQGAGETQYF. Full variable domain (remainder filled in from reference TRBV25-1 and TRBJ2-5): EADIYQTPRYLVIGTGKKITLECSQTMGHDKMYWYQQDPGMELHLIHYSYGVNSTEKGDLSSESTVSRIRTEHFPLTLESARPSHTSQYLCASSRKQGAGETQYFGPGTRLLVL.

The chain employs TRBV30 and TRBJ2-7, with D possibly being TRBD2 (5 bases). The CDR3 consists of 14 residues. Germline CDR1 reads GTSNPN; CDR2 reads SVGIG (reference sequence). Between the trimmed V and J ends, which lost 2 bases and 0 bases, there was a span of 11 bases. CDR3 bases: TGTGCCTGGAGTCGTCCGGGGAGCTCCTACGAGCAGTACTTC. This codes for CAWSRPGSSYEQYF.

The chain uses TRBV29-1 and TRBJ2-3; D perhaps matches TRBD2 (5 bases). The CDR3 spans 8 residues. Deletions cut 8 bases from V and 12 bases from J, with 9 bases between. CDR1 and CDR2 (germline): SQVTM, ANQGSEA. As DNA, the CDR3 is TGCAGCAGCTCGGGACAGTATTTT. The encoded protein is CSSSGQYF.

The CDR3 nucleotides read TGTGCCAGCAGCTTAGGGCGGGACCTAAGCACAGATACGCAGTATTTT. Translating gives CASSLGRDLSTDTQYF. The chain links TRBV11-3 to TRBJ2-3; D perhaps matches TRBD2 (6 bases). The V end lost 1 base, the J end lost 0 bases, and 11 bases lay between the germline ends. Per the germline V gene, CDR1 is SGHNT and CDR2 is YENEEA. The CDR3 has 16 residues. The full variable domain, completed using reference TRBV11-3 and TRBJ2-3, is EAGVVQSPRYKIIEKKQPVAFWCNPISGHNTLYWYLQNLGQGPELLIRYENEEAVDDSQLPKDRFSAERLKGVDSTLKIQPAELGDSAVYLCASSLGRDLSTDTQYFGPGTRLTVL.

This clone was counted between two and nine times. CDR3: CATSRDWIAGEGNEQFF. The CDR3 DNA is TGTGCCACCAGCAGAGACTGGATAGCGGGGGAAGGTAATGAGCAGTTCTTC. The chain uses TRBV15 and TRBJ2-1; TRBD2 matches 9 bases. This CDR3 region has 17 residues. V trimming: 0 bases; J trimming: 7 bases; junction bases outside the gene matches: 10. CDR1 is LNHNV and CDR2 is YYDKDF in the germline V gene (reference sequence). Based on the CDR3 plus reference TRBV15 and TRBJ2-1, the full variable domain is DAMVIQNPRYQVTQFGKPVTLSCSQTLNHNVMYWYQQKSSQAPKLLFHYYDKDFNNEADTPDNFQSRRPNTSFCFLDIRSPGLGDTAMYLCATSRDWIAGEGNEQFFGPGTRLTVL.

The V and J genes are TRBV6-1 and TRBJ1-4; TRBD1 might be the D (5 bases). Germline-derived CDR1 and CDR2 are MNHNS and SASEGT. The CDR3 sequence is 14 residues long. The germline V and J ends were trimmed by 3 bases and 3 bases, with 8 bases remaining between them. CDR3 nucleotide sequence: TGTGCCAGCAGTGAGGGAGGGGCTAATGAAAAACTGTTTTTT. Translation: CASSEGGANEKLFF.

The chain couples TRBV30 to TRBJ2-5, with a tentative D call TRBD2 (6 bases). The CDR3 has 13 amino acids. Trimming cost V 4 bases and J 5 bases, with 14 bases left between them. CDR1 is GTSNPN, CDR2 SVGIG, per germline (reference sequence). CDR3 nucleotide sequence: TGTGCCTGGAATTGGGGCGGGGCGGAGACCCAGTACTTC. Its protein is CAWNWGGAETQYF.

This clone was recorded a few times. This chain joins TRBV2 and TRBJ2-1; D gene uncertain. The ends were cut back, 6 bases at V and 5 bases at J, with 8 bases in the middle. Germline V lookup: CDR1 SNHLY, CDR2 FYNNEI. This CDR3 region has 12 residues. CDR3 DNA: TGTGCCAGCAGGCTCCGGGACAATGAGCAGTTCTTC. It translates to CASRLRDNEQFF.

This chain uses TRBV6-5 with TRBJ1-1; D unclear. The germline V gene encodes CDR1 MNHEY and CDR2 SVGAGI. The CDR3 extends over 15 amino acids. Trimming pared 8 bases from V and 1 base from J, leaving 17 bases between. The CDR3 is CASQRVPKTNTEAFF. The DNA for the CDR3 is TGTGCCAGCCAAAGGGTGCCCAAAACGAACACTGAAGCTTTCTTT.

This clone was seen more than once but under ten times. The V call is TRBV20-1, the J call TRBJ2-1; D remains unclear. CDR1 and CDR2 from the germline V gene are DFQATT and SNEGSKA (reference sequence). V was pared by 6 bases and J by 5 bases, with 5 bases between. The CDR3 runs 10 residues. CDR3 sequence: CSAENNEQFF. The CDR3 nucleotides are TGCAGTGCAGAAAACAATGAGCAGTTCTTC.

This clone has a handful of counts. The chain employs TRBV28 and TRBJ2-2; D is ambiguous. The germline gives CDR1 MDHEN, CDR2 SYDVKM. There are 11 residues in the CDR3. Trimming cost V 5 bases and J 7 bases, with 5 bases left between them. The CDR3, as DNA: TGTGCCAGCAGTCAATACGGGGAGCTGTTTTTT. This translates into CASSQYGELFF.

This clone was seen more than once but under ten times. The chain carries TRBV6-1 and TRBJ1-1; tentative D call: TRBD1 (5 bases). This CDR3 has 13 residues. The V end lost 2 bases, the J end lost 1 base, and 5 bases lay between the germline ends. Germline loops: CDR1 MNHNS, CDR2 SASEGT. The CDR3 DNA follows: TGTGCCAGCAGTGAAAGGGGGAACACTGAAGCTTTCTTT. Translated: CASSERGNTEAFF.

The rearrangement uses TRBV5-1 and TRBJ1-1, with a possible D match to TRBD1 (5 bases). CDR1 SGHRS and CDR2 YFSETQ come from the germline V gene. V lost 0 bases and J 0 bases, leaving 12 bases between the germline ends. The CDR3 runs 16 residues. CDR3 region: CASSLAETALNTEAFF. The CDR3 DNA sequence: TGCGCCAGCAGCTTGGCCGAGACAGCCCTGAACACTGAAGCTTTCTTT.

This chain connects TRBV30 to TRBJ2-3; 7 bases map to TRBD2. Trimming removed 2 bases from V and 1 base from J; junction bases left unmatched: 6. The CDR3 spans 15 residues. Germline V CDR1 and CDR2: GTSNPN, SVGIG (reference sequence). CDR3 in DNA: TGTGCCTGGAGTTACGGACTAGAGGGCACAGATACGCAGTATTTT. Encoded protein: CAWSYGLEGTDTQYF. The entire variable domain, with the rest obtained from reference TRBV30 and TRBJ2-3, is as follows: SQTIHQWPATLVQPVGSPLSLECTVEGTSNPNLYWYRQAAGRGLQLLFYSVGIGQISSEVPQNLSASRPQDRQFILSSKKLLLSDSGFYLCAWSYGLEGTDTQYFGPGTRLTVL.

The V call is TRBV30, the J call TRBJ1-2, with a weak D call TRBD1 (6 bases). The germline V and J ends were trimmed by 2 bases and 7 bases, with 14 bases remaining between them. Germline V lookup: CDR1 GTSNPN, CDR2 SVGIG (reference sequence). The CDR3 is made up of 13 amino acids. CDR3 nucleotide sequence: TGTGCCTGGAGTTTGGGGGCAGGGCTTGGCTACACCTTC. Translating it yields CAWSLGAGLGYTF.

This clone occurred a few times. The CDR3 nucleotides read TGTGCCAGCAGCCTCCGAGGGACAGGCGATGAAAAACTGTTTTTT. Its translation: CASSLRGTGDEKLFF. J is TRBJ1-4 and V is TRBV5-6; TRBD1 aligns across 8 bases. V shed 4 bases, J shed 6 bases, and the junction held 8 bases outside the gene matches. CDR3 size: 15 residues. Germline values: CDR1 SGHDT, CDR2 YYEEEE. Together with reference TRBV5-6 and TRBJ1-4, the CDR3 gives the full variable domain: DAGVTQSPTHLIKTRGQQVTLRCSPKSGHDTVSWYQQALGQGPQFIFQYYEEEERQRGNFPDRFSGHQFPNYSSELNVNALLLGDSALYLCASSLRGTGDEKLFFGSGTQLSVL.

The chain employs TRBV29-1 and TRBJ1-5; D ambiguous. The germline V gene has CDR1 SQVTM and CDR2 ANQGSEA. V was trimmed by 4 bases and J by 2 bases, leaving 12 bases between them. This CDR3 spans 14 amino acids. The CDR3: CSVVVGYGNQPQHF. For the CDR3, the DNA is TGCAGCGTTGTTGTTGGGTATGGCAATCAGCCCCAGCATTTT.

J is TRBJ1-3 and V is TRBV30; D is unclear. The germline V gene encodes CDR1 GTSNPN and CDR2 SVGIG (reference sequence). CDR3 size: 13 residues. V shed 6 bases and J shed 0 bases, with 9 bases lying between them. The CDR3 region has the DNA TGTGCCTGTCTGCCAGGCTCTGGAAACACCATATATTTT. This gives the protein CACLPGSGNTIYF.

This clone appeared a single time. At one boundary the junction diverges from the germline segment, which might be a read error. The chain links TRBV10-2 to TRBJ2-7, with D perhaps TRBD1 or TRBD2 (5 bases each). The CDR3 covers 15 residues. Per germline, CDR1 WSHSY and CDR2 SAAADI. CDR3 sequence: CASSESGVDSDEQYF. The CDR3 DNA reads as TGCGCCAGCAGTGAGTCGGGGGTGGACTCCGACGAGCAGTACTTC.

The chain carries TRBV19 and TRBJ2-1; 7 bases are a match to TRBD2. After removal of 0 bases from V and 7 bases from J, the junction contained 9 bases not matched to a gene. The germline gives CDR1 LNHDA, CDR2 SQIVND (reference sequence). The CDR3 spans 16 residues. CDR3 loop: CASSIDRGGPWNEQFF. The CDR3, as DNA: TGTGCCAGTAGTATAGATAGGGGAGGGCCCTGGAATGAGCAGTTCTTC.

The V call is TRBV28, the J call TRBJ1-1; D is possibly TRBD1 (6 bases). CDR3 length equals 14 residues. CDR1 is MDHEN and CDR2 is SYDVKM in the germline V gene. The ends were cut back, 6 bases at V and 0 bases at J, with 11 bases in the middle. CDR3 protein: CASRRGTLNTEAFF. The CDR3 DNA follows: TGTGCCAGCAGGCGGGGGACATTGAACACTGAAGCTTTCTTT.

The chain has TRBV4-3 and TRBJ2-2; a weak D match, TRBD2 (6 bases). From germline, CDR1 is LGHNA and CDR2 YSLEER. The germline V and J ends were trimmed by 0 bases and 4 bases, with 12 bases remaining between them. The CDR3 runs to 16 residues. The CDR3 sequence: CASSQEWRGRTGELFF. The DNA for the CDR3 is TGCGCCAGCAGCCAAGAGTGGCGGGGTCGCACCGGGGAGCTGTTTTTT.

This clone was seen just once. V is TRBV6-5 and J is TRBJ1-5; D might be TRBD1 (5 bases). The CDR3 loop spans 16 amino acids. V was trimmed by 0 bases and J by 5 bases, leaving 14 bases between them. From germline, CDR1 is MNHEY and CDR2 SVGAGI. The CDR3, as DNA: TGTGCCAGCAGTTACTCAGGTGGGCAGGGTGATCAGCCCCAGCATTTT. It translates to CASSYSGGQGDQPQHF.

This clone was counted only a few times. CDR3 amino acids: CSVMNTEAFF. DNA of the CDR3: TGCAGCGTTATGAACACTGAAGCTTTCTTT. The chain has TRBV29-1 and TRBJ1-1; D unclear. The CDR3 is 10 residues long. Deletions cut 5 bases from V and 0 bases from J, with 1 base between. CDR1 SQVTM and CDR2 ANQGSEA come from the germline V gene.

This clone was seen a few times. The chain joins TRBV29-1 to TRBJ1-2; 9 bases map to TRBD1. V lost 2 bases and J lost 6; bases outside the gene matches: 4. CDR1 and CDR2 (germline): SQVTM, ANQGSEA. The CDR3 consists of 13 residues. The CDR3 DNA is TGCAGCGTTGAATTGGACAGGGGACATGGCTACACCTTC. Translated: CSVELDRGHGYTF. Drawing the rest from reference TRBV29-1 and TRBJ1-2, the complete variable domain is SAVISQKPSRDICQRGTSLTIQCQVDSQVTMMFWYRQQPGQSLTLIATANQGSEATYESGFVIDKFPISRPNLTFSTLTVSNMSPEDSSIYLCSVELDRGHGYTFGSGTRLTVV.

The V call is TRBV30, the J call TRBJ2-1; D tentatively reads TRBD1 or TRBD2 (5 bases each). V was cut by 4 bases and J by 7 bases, with 14 bases left in between. The CDR3 loop spans 13 amino acids. CDR1 GTSNPN and CDR2 SVGIG come from the germline V gene (reference sequence). Here the CDR3 DNA reads TGTGCCTGGACCCCGGGACCACCAAATGAGCAGTTCTTC. This sequence encodes CAWTPGPPNEQFF.

This clone was detected only a few times. The chain employs TRBV4-1 and TRBJ2-3; 7 bases agree with TRBD1. V was clipped by 0 bases and J by 3 bases; unmatched bases: 6. The germline CDR1 and CDR2 sequences are MGHRA and YSYEKL. There are 16 residues in the CDR3. CDR3: CASSQEGGQDTDTQYF. The CDR3 DNA sequence: TGCGCCAGCAGCCAAGAAGGAGGACAGGATACAGATACGCAGTATTTT.

The chain carries TRBV11-3 and TRBJ2-1; a possible D gene is TRBD2 (6 bases). CDR3 length equals 18 residues. Germline V CDR1 and CDR2: SGHNT, YENEEA. V shed 5 bases and J shed 0 bases, with 20 bases lying between them. The CDR3 sequence: CASSLGGSGYSSYNEQFF. The DNA of the CDR3 is TGTGCCAGCAGCCTAGGAGGGTCCGGCTATAGCTCCTACAATGAGCAGTTCTTC. The full variable domain, in which reference TRBV11-3 and TRBJ2-1 provide the parts outside the CDR3, is EAGVVQSPRYKIIEKKQPVAFWCNPISGHNTLYWYLQNLGQGPELLIRYENEEAVDDSQLPKDRFSAERLKGVDSTLKIQPAELGDSAVYLCASSLGGSGYSSYNEQFFGPGTRLTVL.